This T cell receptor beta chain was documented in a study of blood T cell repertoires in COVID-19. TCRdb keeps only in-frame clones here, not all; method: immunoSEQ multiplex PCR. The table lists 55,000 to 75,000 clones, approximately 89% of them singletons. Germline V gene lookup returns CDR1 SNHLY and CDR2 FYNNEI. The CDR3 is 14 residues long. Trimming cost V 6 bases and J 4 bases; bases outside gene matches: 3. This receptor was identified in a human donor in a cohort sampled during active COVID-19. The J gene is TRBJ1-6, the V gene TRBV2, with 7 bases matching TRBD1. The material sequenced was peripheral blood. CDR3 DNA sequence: TGTGCCAGCAGCCGGGACAGTTATAATTCACCCCTCCACTTT. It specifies CASSRDSYNSPLHF.